The 4 T cell receptor beta chains listed next were all sequenced from one sample in a study of cytomegalovirus exposure and HLA in healthy donors. The PCR contained 60 Vbeta and 13 Jbeta primers. Method: immunoSEQ multiplex PCR; TCRdb's copy keeps in-frame clones and lacks some. The sample comprises roughly 200,000 clones, just under 80% of which are singletons, and less than 3.5% rests with the top ten. Sequenced material: PBMCs. Every receptor here comes from a female donor in good health and CMV-seronegative.

The genes are TRBV18 and TRBJ1-1, with 8 positions matching TRBD1. Trimming at V came to 3 bases and at J to 4 bases, leaving 7 bases not matched to a gene. The CDR3 loop spans 15 amino acids. Looked up from germline, CDR1 is KGHSH and CDR2 is LQKENI. CDR3 amino acids: CASSPTQGESTEAFF. In DNA form, the CDR3 reads TGTGCCAGCTCACCGACACAGGGGGAAAGCACTGAAGCTTTCTTT.

This clone has just a few counts. The rearrangement uses TRBV11-2 and TRBJ2-3, with TRBD2 matching over 12 bases. V shed 4 bases and J 2 bases; nucleotides not matched to a gene: 4. There are 16 residues in the CDR3. Germline CDR1 is SGHAT and CDR2 is FQNNGV. CDR3 region: CASSSRLAGATDTQYF. CDR3 in DNA: TGTGCCAGCAGCTCCAGACTAGCGGGGGCCACAGATACGCAGTATTTT.

The chain couples TRBV20-1 to TRBJ1-2; D unclear. V gave up 7 bases and J gave up 7 bases, with 13 bases separating them. The V gene's germline CDR1 is DFQATT and CDR2 SNEGSKA (reference sequence). This CDR3 spans 11 amino acids. The CDR3 protein is CSGLRAGGYTF. As DNA, the CDR3 is TGCAGTGGACTTAGGGCGGGTGGCTACACCTTC.

V usage is TRBV27 and J usage is TRBJ2-7; 8 nucleotides agree with TRBD1. V trimming: 3 bases; J trimming: 7 bases; junction bases outside the gene matches: 5. The CDR3 spans 13 residues. Germline CDR1 and CDR2: MNHEY and SMNVEV (reference sequence). CDR3 sequence reads: CASSLDRVGEQYF. The CDR3 coding sequence is TGTGCCAGCAGTTTGGACAGGGTGGGGGAGCAGTACTTC.